One and the same sample provided the 30 T cell receptor beta chains below, sequenced in a study of blood T cell repertoires in COVID-19. The data were produced by immunoSEQ multiplex PCR, yet TCRdb's version contains in-frame clones alone and is incomplete. The sample yields roughly 160,000 clones, about 88% seen once. Sequencing used peripheral blood. Source of these receptors: a man aged 18 to 30 with acute or convalescent COVID-19.

The chain combines TRBV2 with TRBJ2-2; 8 bases are shared with TRBD2. Trimming removed 2 bases from V and 4 bases from J; junction bases left unmatched: 6. CDR1 SNHLY and CDR2 FYNNEI come from the germline V gene. The CDR3 spans 16 residues. The CDR3 here is CASSELLAEITGELFF. Here the CDR3 DNA reads TGTGCCAGCAGTGAATTACTAGCGGAAATCACCGGGGAGCTGTTTTTT. The entire variable domain, with the rest obtained from reference TRBV2 and TRBJ2-2, is as follows: EPEVTQTPSHQVTQMGQEVILRCVPISNHLYFYWYRQILGQKVEFLVSFYNNEISEKSEIFDDQFSVERPDGSNFTLKIRSTKLEDSAMYFCASSELLAEITGELFFGEGSRLTVL.

V gene TRBV27 combines with J gene TRBJ2-5; 10 bases map to TRBD2. The CDR3 covers 15 residues. J gave up 3 bases and V 2 bases, and 3 bases lay outside the gene matches. Germline values: CDR1 MNHEY, CDR2 SMNVEV (reference sequence). In DNA, the CDR3 is TGTGCCAGCAGTTTAGTCGGACTAGCGGAAGAGACCCAGTACTTC. Translation gives CASSLVGLAEETQYF.

The chain couples TRBV11-2 to TRBJ2-7, with 7 bases aligning to TRBD2. The CDR3 has 14 residues. From germline, CDR1 is SGHAT and CDR2 FQNNGV. The J segment lost 3 bases and the V segment lost 8 bases, leaving 10 bases of the junction unmatched. CDR3 in DNA: TGTGCCAGCCAACGGGGGAGGGGTGGCTACGAGCAGTACTTC. This sequence encodes CASQRGRGGYEQYF.

The chain uses TRBV12-3 or TRBV12-4 and TRBJ1-5; TRBD1 matches at 8 bases. The CDR3 covers 13 residues. J was trimmed by 11 bases and V by 3 bases; bases with no gene match: 6. In nucleotides, the CDR3 is TGTGCCAGCAGTTTGGGACAGGAGAGGTCCCAGCATTTT. Translating it yields CASSLGQERSQHF.

This clone was counted a single time. This chain uses TRBV5-1 with TRBJ2-3, with D unresolved. CDR3 length: 11 residues. Looked up from germline, CDR1 is SGHRS and CDR2 is YFSETQ. Trimming pared 5 bases from V and 6 bases from J, leaving 7 bases between. The CDR3 DNA reads as TGCGCCAGCAGTCGCCGGGATACGCAGTATTTT. This translates into CASSRRDTQYF.

This clone was recorded a few times. The chain has TRBV7-9 and TRBJ2-2, with D possibly TRBD1 on 5 matching bases. The V gene lost 2 bases and the J gene lost 6 bases, with 7 bases spanning the gap. There are 13 residues in the CDR3. CDR1 is SEHNR and CDR2 is FQNEAQ in the germline V gene (reference sequence). CDR3 region: CASSLKGAGELFF. The CDR3 DNA sequence: TGTGCCAGCAGCTTAAAAGGGGCCGGGGAGCTGTTTTTT.

This rearrangement joins TRBV7-9 to TRBJ2-7, with 7 bases aligning to TRBD1. The CDR3 runs to 13 residues. V shed 5 bases and J 3 bases; nucleotides not matched to a gene: 4. Germline-derived CDR1 and CDR2 are SEHNR and FQNEAQ (reference sequence). CDR3 sequence: CASSTGQSYEQYF. Written as DNA, the CDR3 is TGTGCCAGCAGCACGGGACAGAGCTACGAGCAGTACTTC. The full variable domain, its missing parts supplied by reference TRBV7-9 and TRBJ2-7, is DTGVSQNPRHKITKRGQNVTFRCDPISEHNRLYWYRQTLGQGPEFLTYFQNEAQLEKSRLLSDRFSAERPKGSFSTLEIQRTEQGDSAMYLCASSTGQSYEQYFGPGTRLTVT.

This clone has more than one count but fewer than ten. Within the sample, other DNA sequences also encode this same CDR3. This sequence joins TRBV2 and TRBJ1-6; TRBD1 aligns across 7 bases. The CDR3 has 13 residues. Germline CDR1 and CDR2: SNHLY and FYNNEI. J was trimmed by 10 bases and V by 6 bases; bases with no gene match: 6. The CDR3 spells CASSGTVRSPLHF. The CDR3 DNA reads as TGTGCCAGCAGCGGGACAGTCCGGTCACCCCTCCACTTT. Drawing the rest from reference TRBV2 and TRBJ1-6, the complete variable domain is EPEVTQTPSHQVTQMGQEVILRCVPISNHLYFYWYRQILGQKVEFLVSFYNNEISEKSEIFDDQFSVERPDGSNFTLKIRSTKLEDSAMYFCASSGTVRSPLHFGNGTRLTVT.

The chain recombines TRBV7-8 with TRBJ1-2; maybe TRBD1 (6 bases). CDR3 size: 15 residues. V was pared by 5 bases and J by 4 bases, with 17 bases between. Germline V CDR1 and CDR2: SGHVS, FQNEAQ. The CDR3 DNA reads as TGTGCCAGCAGCCCGAAGACAGGATCTACCTATGGCTACACCTTC. Amino acids: CASSPKTGSTYGYTF. The full variable domain, its missing parts supplied by reference TRBV7-8 and TRBJ1-2, is GAGVSQSPRYKVAKRGQDVALRCDPISGHVSLFWYQQALGQGPEFLTYFQNEAQLDKSGLPSDRFFAERPEGSVSTLKIQRTQQEDSAVYLCASSPKTGSTYGYTFGSGTRLTVV.

This sequence joins TRBV5-1 and TRBJ2-7; 11 nucleotides agree with TRBD2. There are 15 residues in the CDR3. V shed 2 bases and J 2 bases; nucleotides not matched to a gene: 3. Germline V gene lookup returns CDR1 SGHRS and CDR2 YFSETQ. CDR3 region: CASSLGTSGAYEQYF. The DNA for the CDR3 is TGCGCCAGCAGCTTAGGGACTAGCGGCGCCTACGAGCAGTACTTC.

The chain carries TRBV5-1 and TRBJ2-2; D not resolved. V was shortened by 1 base and J by 7 bases, with 5 bases between the two germline ends. The germline CDR1 and CDR2 sequences are SGHRS and YFSETQ. The CDR3 covers 12 residues. CDR3 nucleotide sequence: TGCGCCAGCAGCTTGATTCACGGGGAGCTGTTTTTT. As protein: CASSLIHGELFF.

The chain has TRBV11-2 and TRBJ2-1; tentative D call: TRBD2 (5 bases). CDR3 length: 15 amino acids. CDR1 and CDR2 from the germline V gene are SGHAT and FQNNGV. Trimming removed 5 bases from V and 1 base from J, with 12 bases in between. The CDR3 protein is CASSARRVSYNEQFF. CDR3 nucleotides: TGTGCCAGCAGCGCCCGGCGGGTTTCCTACAATGAGCAGTTCTTC.

The V and J genes are TRBV7-2 and TRBJ2-5; TRBD2 aligns across 11 bases. The J segment lost 1 base and the V segment lost 5 bases, leaving 12 bases of the junction unmatched. CDR3 size: 18 residues. Germline loops: CDR1 SGHTA, CDR2 FQGNSA. The CDR3 reads CASSPRGLLAGVQETQYF. The CDR3 bases are TGTGCCAGCAGCCCGAGGGGCTTACTAGCGGGGGTCCAAGAGACCCAGTACTTC.

CDR3 in amino acids: CAWRSAGGKNIQYF. The CDR3 nucleotides are TGTGCCTGGAGGTCTGCAGGGGGCAAGAACATTCAGTACTTC. The chain carries TRBV30 and TRBJ2-4; 8 bases map to TRBD1. Germline assignment: CDR1 GTSNPN and CDR2 SVGIG (reference sequence). CDR3 length equals 14 residues. The V segment lost 3 bases and the J segment 7 bases; nucleotides outside the gene matches: 8.

Of note for this clone: Different DNA sequences within this sample yield the same CDR3. V and J are TRBV6-5 and TRBJ2-3; 10 nucleotides line up with TRBD1. Germline trimming cut 5 bases from V and 3 bases from J; bases unmatched to any gene: 2. CDR3 length equals 14 residues. The germline gives CDR1 MNHEY, CDR2 SVGAGI. As DNA, the CDR3 is TGTGCCAGCAGTAGGACAGGGGGTACAGATACGCAGTATTTT. Protein product: CASSRTGGTDTQYF.

This chain uses TRBV29-1 with TRBJ1-2; 9 bases agree with TRBD1. The CDR3 has 14 residues. Germline CDR1 is SQVTM and CDR2 is ANQGSEA. J gave up 6 bases and V 1 base, and 6 bases lay outside the gene matches. CDR3 DNA: TGCAGCGTTGAAGGGTTACAGGGGGCGGATGGCTACACCTTC. Translated, it gives CSVEGLQGADGYTF. The whole variable domain, remainder taken from reference TRBV29-1 and TRBJ1-2, is SAVISQKPSRDICQRGTSLTIQCQVDSQVTMMFWYRQQPGQSLTLIATANQGSEATYESGFVIDKFPISRPNLTFSTLTVSNMSPEDSSIYLCSVEGLQGADGYTFGSGTRLTVV.

The chain uses TRBV14 and TRBJ2-1, with D possibly being TRBD1 (6 bases). The CDR3 is made up of 18 amino acids. In germline, CDR1 is SGHDN, CDR2 FVKESK. Deletions cut 2 bases from V and 0 bases from J, with 17 bases between. The CDR3 sequence is CASSQLPYTGSSYNEQFF. The CDR3 DNA reads TGTGCCAGCAGCCAACTTCCCTATACAGGGAGCTCCTACAATGAGCAGTTCTTC.

Comment on this clone: The same CDR3 is also encoded by other DNA sequences in this sample. The rearrangement uses TRBV30 and TRBJ1-3, with D possibly being TRBD1 (5 bases). This CDR3 region has 12 residues. Germline assignment: CDR1 GTSNPN and CDR2 SVGIG (reference sequence). V shed 5 bases and J shed 0 bases, with 5 bases lying between them. CDR3 protein: CAWDSSGNTIYF. DNA for the CDR3: TGTGCCTGGGACAGCTCTGGAAACACCATATATTTT.

The chain joins TRBV20-1 to TRBJ2-7, with D perhaps matching TRBD1 (6 bases). V lost 6 bases, J lost 3 bases, and 9 bases lay in between. The CDR3 consists of 11 residues. CDR1 is DFQATT and CDR2 is SNEGSKA in the germline V gene (reference sequence). CDR3 DNA sequence: TGCAGTGCAGGACAGAGCTACGAGCAGTACTTC. Its protein product is CSAGQSYEQYF.

The rearrangement joins TRBV19 to TRBJ1-5; D not resolved. The CDR3 is made up of 17 amino acids. V lost 0 bases and J lost 5, with 17 bases in between. The germline V gene has CDR1 LNHDA and CDR2 SQIVND (reference sequence). In DNA, the CDR3 is TGTGCCAGTAGTATAGATAAGGGCGGGCAGAGACATCAGCCCCAGCATTTT. Translated, it gives CASSIDKGGQRHQPQHF.

This clone was recorded only once. The rearrangement links TRBV5-8 to TRBJ1-1; D gene ambiguous. This CDR3 has 14 residues. Trimming stripped 2 bases from V and 3 bases from J, with 11 bases between. Germline V gene lookup returns CDR1 SGHTS and CDR2 YDEGEE. The CDR3 here is CASSFGVAHTEAFF. CDR3 nucleotide sequence: TGTGCCAGCAGCTTCGGGGTAGCCCACACTGAAGCTTTCTTT.

The rearrangement joins TRBV4-1 to TRBJ1-5, with D possibly being TRBD1 (6 bases). V lost 0 bases and J 9 bases, leaving 15 bases between the germline ends. CDR1 MGHRA and CDR2 YSYEKL come from the germline V gene. The CDR3 consists of 15 residues. CDR3: CASSQEGAPGWPQHF. CDR3 in DNA: TGCGCCAGCAGCCAAGAGGGGGCACCTGGGTGGCCCCAGCATTTT.

Comments on this clone: Mismatch with germline at one junction end may stem from a read error. The chain joins TRBV3-1 (or the pseudogene TRBV3-2) to TRBJ2-5; D is possibly TRBD1 (6 bases). The CDR3 spans 12 residues. Germline loops: CDR1 LGHDT, CDR2 YNNKEL (reference sequence). CDR3 in amino acids: CASSPMRQAADF. The DNA of the CDR3 is TGTGCCAGCAGCCCAATGCGACAGGCTGCCGACTTC.

CDR3 in DNA: TGTGCCAGTAGCCCGACAGGGGGCGAAGAGCAGTACGTC. Translation: CASSPTGGEEQYV. The V and J genes are TRBV19 and TRBJ2-7; 10 bases line up with TRBD1. Per the germline V gene, CDR1 is LNHDA and CDR2 is SQIVND (reference sequence). V was clipped by 6 bases and J by 7 bases; unmatched bases: 6. There are 13 residues in the CDR3.

This clone was seen just once. The V call is TRBV2, the J call TRBJ1-2, with a weak D call TRBD1 (6 bases). Germline lookup yields CDR1 SNHLY and CDR2 FYNNEI. The CDR3 is 13 residues long. Trimming cost V 4 bases and J 8 bases, with 14 bases left between them. CDR3 DNA sequence: TGTGCCAGCAGTGCAGGGGATGTCGGAGGCTACACCTTC. This translates into CASSAGDVGGYTF.

This clone was seen once. Different DNA sequences within this sample yield the same CDR3. The CDR3 reads CAWTGQGNQPQHF. DNA for the CDR3: TGTGCCTGGACTGGACAGGGCAATCAGCCCCAGCATTTT. This chain links TRBV30 with TRBJ1-5; 7 positions match TRBD1. CDR3 length: 13 residues. The J segment lost 2 bases and the V segment lost 4 bases, leaving 2 bases of the junction unmatched. Germline V lookup: CDR1 GTSNPN, CDR2 SVGIG (reference sequence).

The chain recombines TRBV3-1 (or the pseudogene TRBV3-2) with TRBJ2-5, with D possibly TRBD2 on 5 matching bases. Germline-derived CDR1 and CDR2 are LGHDT and YNNKEL (reference sequence). This CDR3 has 13 residues. V was pared by 5 bases and J by 2 bases, with 9 bases between. In DNA form, the CDR3 reads TGTGCCAGCAGCGACGACTATCAAGAGACCCAGTACTTC. This translates into CASSDDYQETQYF.

The chain is built from TRBV19 and TRBJ1-5; 7 bases are a match to TRBD1. The germline V gene has CDR1 LNHDA and CDR2 SQIVND (reference sequence). The CDR3 extends over 13 amino acids. Germline trimming cut 6 bases from V and 8 bases from J; bases unmatched to any gene: 7. Written as DNA, the CDR3 is TGTGCCAGTAGAACCGACAGGGATGAGCCCCAGCATTTT. Translating gives CASRTDRDEPQHF.

The V and J genes are TRBV29-1 and TRBJ1-1; 7 bases fit TRBD1. The V segment lost 5 bases and the J segment 4 bases; nucleotides outside the gene matches: 10. The CDR3 is made up of 14 amino acids. CDR1 and CDR2 (germline): SQVTM, ANQGSEA. CDR3 DNA: TGCAGCGTTTTGTCAGGACAGGACGGCACTGAAGCTTTCTTT. This codes for CSVLSGQDGTEAFF.

V is TRBV5-4 and J is TRBJ2-2; 12 nucleotides agree with TRBD1. Per the germline V gene, CDR1 is SGHNT and CDR2 is YYREEE (reference sequence). The ends lost 3 bases at V and 5 bases at J; junction bases unmatched: 11. The CDR3 contains 18 residues. In DNA form, the CDR3 reads TGTGCCAGCAGCTCCGGGACAGGGGGCTTGATCGGGACCGGGGAGCTGTTTTTT. It yields the protein CASSSGTGGLIGTGELFF.